Sequencing of this T cell receptor (beta chain) was carried out in a study of chemoradiotherapy in HPV16-positive cancers (dated by TCRdb to between 2021 and 2024). About the study as a whole: Functional T-cell assays on cells from two HPV16-positive patients defined candidate HPV-specific T-cell clones and common TCR motifs. The candidate HPV-specific TCRs and motifs were subsequently tracked in TCR repertoires obtained from some 90 patients with HPV-related cancers. The study asked whether T-cell immunity against the HPV oncoproteins E6 and E7 changes during chemoradiotherapy and whether it affects survival. Study-wide conclusions, independent of this receptor: Expansion of candidate HPV-specific clones and E7-related TCR motifs was observed in the tumor microenvironment during treatment, whereas no such expansion was observed for non-HPV-specific T cells. Only a couple of HPV16-positive patients were used to derive the functional definition of HPV-specific T cells, and the survival association was reported for HPV16-positive patients. Improved recurrence-free survival in HPV16-positive patients was associated with expansion of HPV-responsive T cells during chemoradiotherapy.

V loses 3 bases at its end and J loses 3 bases; junction bases beyond the gene matches: 4. The CDR3, from cysteine to phenylalanine, totals 15 residues. The CDR3 DNA has 45 bases and is translated from base 1. CDR1 and CDR2 were assigned from the germline V gene as KGHSH and LQKENI. Library method: the immunoSEQ multiplex PCR assay. Imported from immuneACCESS, the table was reduced by TCRdb to in-frame sequences with V and J called. These copies leave out some clones; in studies compared against another copy, an unresolved V gene accounts for under half, and the cause of the remainder is not known. In this sample the table shows just over 15,000 clones, over 75% of which occur a single time. The top ten clones comprise 1.3% of the sample. About this clone: Its antigen specificity is not known. No base quality values were provided; no much bigger clone lies one nucleotide off.

Repertoires were sampled multiple times during chemoradiotherapy, which allowed clonal expansion in the tumor microenvironment to be followed. The V gene is TRBV18 and the J gene is TRBJ2-7; 11 middle bases align to TRBD2. The clonotype was recovered from a human donor with HPV-associated anogenital cancer. The sample was taken from a patient who underwent chemoradiotherapy. The encoded CDR3 is CASSPTSGGSYEQYF. The DNA sequence is TGTGCCAGCTCACCTACTAGCGGGGGCAGCTACGAGCAGTACTTC.